A selection of T cell receptor beta chains follows, all from one sample in a study of cytomegalovirus exposure and HLA in healthy donors. The method was immunoSEQ multiplex PCR; TCRdb's version includes in-frame clones alone and lacks a portion of them. Among around 350,000 clones listed, approximately 90% were seen once. The specimen was PBMCs. The source is a woman in her late teens or twenties in good health and CMV-seronegative. Both conserved end residues are part of each CDR3. D genes are given only for firm matches. Clone size is stated in some rows and not others, as once, few, many or a class when expanded.

J	length	V	D	size	CDR3	DNA
TRBJ2-3	14	TRBV5-4	NA	few	CASSPATSTDTQYF	TGTGCCAGCAGCCCTGCAACAAGCACAGATACGCAGTATTTT
TRBJ2-1	14	TRBV13	TRBD2	NA	CASSPGLAKNEQFF	TGTGCCAGCAGCCCGGGACTAGCTAAGAATGAGCAGTTCTTC
TRBJ2-1	14	TRBV5-1	TRBD2	NA	CASSLPSGGNEQFF	TGCGCCAGCAGCTTGCCTAGCGGGGGGAATGAGCAGTTCTTC
TRBJ2-5	16	TRBV7-8	TRBD2	NA	CASSSPVAGGRETQYF	TGTGCCAGCAGCTCCCCCGTTGCGGGAGGTAGAGAGACCCAGTACTTC
TRBJ2-7	20	TRBV10-3	TRBD2	NA	CAISESPGLAGGPLAYEQYF	TGTGCCATCAGTGAGTCACCGGGACTAGCGGGGGGGCCATTGGCCTACGAGCAGTACTTC
TRBJ2-1	14	TRBV29-1	TRBD2	NA	CSVVAGVVVDEQFF	TGCAGCGTTGTTGCGGGAGTAGTCGTAGATGAGCAGTTCTTC
TRBJ2-7	15	TRBV2	TRBD1	NA	CASSEPGQGRYEQYF	TGTGCCAGCAGTGAACCGGGACAGGGTAGATACGAGCAGTACTTC
TRBJ2-3	13	TRBV5-6	NA	NA	CASSLKGVDTQYF	TGTGCCAGCAGCTTGAAGGGAGTGGATACGCAGTATTTT
TRBJ2-3	15	TRBV5-1	NA	NA	CASSSPDGSEDTQYF	TGCGCCAGCAGCTCCCCTGACGGGAGTGAGGATACGCAGTATTTT
TRBJ2-5	16	TRBV5-6	TRBD2	NA	CASSLWAGGPKETQYF	TGTGCCAGCAGCTTGTGGGCGGGAGGGCCAAAAGAGACCCAGTACTTC
TRBJ1-1	17	TRBV5-1	NA	NA	CASSTRGFGAGNTEAFF	TGCGCCAGCAGCACCAGGGGTTTCGGTGCCGGGAACACTGAAGCTTTCTTT
TRBJ1-2	15	TRBV27	TRBD1	NA	CASRRQGARDNGYTF	TGTGCCAGCAGACGACAGGGGGCTAGAGATAATGGCTACACCTTC
TRBJ1-4	14	TRBV6-1	NA	NA	CASRATKVHEKLFF	TGTGCCAGCAGGGCCACGAAAGTCCATGAAAAACTGTTTTTT
TRBJ1-1	15	TRBV7-9	NA	NA	CASSSRVSVSTEAFF	TGTGCCAGCAGCTCCAGGGTTTCGGTGAGCACTGAAGCTTTCTTT
TRBJ2-1	18	TRBV27	NA	NA	CASSKRSPEAEFYNEQFF	TGTGCCAGCAGTAAAAGGTCCCCAGAGGCGGAGTTCTACAATGAGCAGTTCTTC
TRBJ2-5	12	TRBV2	NA	NA	CASSDPQETQYF	TGTGCCAGCAGTGATCCACAAGAGACCCAGTACTTC
TRBJ1-1	13	TRBV10-3	NA	once	CAISAGGNTEAFF	TGTGCCATCAGTGCCGGGGGGAACACTGAAGCTTTCTTT
TRBJ1-1	16	TRBV5-8	TRBD1	NA	CASSFPKSGGLTEAFF	TGTGCCAGCAGCTTCCCCAAATCAGGGGGCCTTACTGAAGCTTTCTTT
TRBJ2-7	12	TRBV7-9	TRBD2	NA	CASSPTGGEQYF	TGTGCCAGCAGCCCCACGGGGGGCGAGCAGTACTTC